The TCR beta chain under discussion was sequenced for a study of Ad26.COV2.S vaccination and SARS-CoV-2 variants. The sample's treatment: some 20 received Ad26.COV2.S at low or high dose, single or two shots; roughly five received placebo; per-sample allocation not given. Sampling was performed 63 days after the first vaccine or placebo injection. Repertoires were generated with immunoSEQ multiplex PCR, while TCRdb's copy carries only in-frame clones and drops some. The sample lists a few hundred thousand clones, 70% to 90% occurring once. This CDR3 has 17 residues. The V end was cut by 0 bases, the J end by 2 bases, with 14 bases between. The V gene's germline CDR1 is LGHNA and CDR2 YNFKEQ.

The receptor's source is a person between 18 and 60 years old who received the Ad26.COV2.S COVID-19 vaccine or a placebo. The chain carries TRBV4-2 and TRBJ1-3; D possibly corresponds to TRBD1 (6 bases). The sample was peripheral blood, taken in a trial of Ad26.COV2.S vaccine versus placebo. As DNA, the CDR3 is TGTGCCAGCAGCCAAGAGGCCTCTGGGGGGCCTGGAAACACCATATATTTT. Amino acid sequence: CASSQEASGGPGNTIYF.